The entry that follows covers one T cell receptor beta chain sequence. It lacks a known antigen. No much larger clonotype is one base removed from it; base qualities were not supplied. RNA was extracted using the RNeasy kit, and about 0.45 to 1 ug of the RNA was reverse transcribed with random hexamers. The immunoSEQ multiplex PCR assay, covering 54 Vbeta and 13 Jbeta segments, was used to amplify TCR beta CDR3 regions. To correct PCR amplification bias, a synthetic template baseline was used for both primer optimization and computational correction. Per the source publication's procedure: Reads were annotated to V, D and J genes according to IMGT and were analyzed with immunoSEQ Analyzer, with only productive sequences retained. Clonality was calculated as one minus the Shannon entropy normalized by log2 of the number of productive unique sequences. For each patient and control, public and private clones were evaluated within the 100 most prevalent clones. Susac-specific clones were defined as absent from healthy and MS cohorts, around 980 published viral clones and other ImmuneACCESS disease sequences. TCRdb applied fastp at Q25 and MiXCR to the public reads, then kept only in-frame beta chains. Entries are consolidated by CDR3 protein sequence, retaining the most common genes and DNA. Clone size and V and J calls follow TCRdb, not the original study. The sample has some 180,000 distinct CDR3 sequences on record, 85% to 95% of them singletons. The ten most abundant clones make up around 0.094% of the sample.

Peripheral blood CD8+ and CD4+ T cells from healthy donors, Susac syndrome patients and multiple sclerosis patients were profiled by high-throughput TCR beta sequencing. Recently defined diagnostic criteria for definite or probable disease were met by the Susac syndrome patients. Bulk CD8+ and CD4+ T cells were purified magnetically by negative isolation, whereas CD8+ TEMRA cells were enriched by FACS. Blood was drawn into EDTA tubes, processed within 24 hours, and PBMCs were isolated by density gradient centrifugation. PBMCs destined for TCR sequencing were cryopreserved in liquid nitrogen and later thawed in a 37 °C water bath. The sorted or isolated CD4+, CD8+ and CD8+ TEMRA cells reached a purity of at least 90%. The sample originates from a study of CD8 T cells in Susac syndrome (dated by TCRdb to the late 2010s). About the study as a whole: Of the Susac syndrome patients who were sequenced, about eight were in clinical remission while more than five had clinically active disease. At blood withdrawal, Susac syndrome patients were therapy-naive, treated with corticosteroids (with IVIg additionally given to some), or treated with IVIg alone. Whether CD8+ T cell activation and differentiation in Susac syndrome was antigen driven was tested using repertoire sequencing.

Study-wide conclusions, independent of this receptor: In the CD4+ T cell repertoire of Susac syndrome patients, clonal expansion was not detected. The number of individuals in the TCR sequencing and HLA analysis was recognized as being relatively small.

V is cut back by 6 bases and J by 0 bases, with 3 bases in the junction unmatched. From the cysteine through the phenylalanine, the CDR3 covers 14 amino acids. The retained sequence is limited to the CDR3, 42 bases, with the frame set at the first base. This receptor chain uses TRBV12-3 or TRBV12-4 and TRBJ2-7; TRBD1 fits 9 bases in the junction. The sequence came from a human donor with Susac syndrome. The sample consisted of CD4+ T cells from PBMCs. Here the CDR3 is given as CASREQGASYEQYF. The DNA is as follows: TGTGCCAGCAGGGAACAGGGGGCCTCCTACGAGCAGTACTTC.